What follows are 29 T cell receptor beta chains derived from one specimen sequenced in a study of blood T cell repertoires in COVID-19. The method was immunoSEQ multiplex PCR; TCRdb's version includes in-frame clones alone and lacks a portion of them. There are under 85,000 clones in the sample; about four fifths occur only once, and around 5% lies in the top ten. Sequenced material: peripheral blood. The receptor source for this set is a man in his fifties with active COVID-19.

This sequence joins TRBV7-2 and TRBJ2-7; 9 bases map to TRBD1. Looked up from germline, CDR1 is SGHTA and CDR2 is FQGNSA. Unmatched junction bases numbered 7, after V lost 1 base and J lost 6 bases. The CDR3 is made up of 15 amino acids. The CDR3 DNA follows: TGTGCCAGCAGCTTAGTCGGACAGGGGAGAGGCGAGCAGTACTTC. This translates into CASSLVGQGRGEQYF.

The chain carries TRBV5-1 and TRBJ1-5; a possible D gene is TRBD1 (5 bases). The CDR3 sequence is 17 residues long. From germline, CDR1 is SGHRS and CDR2 YFSETQ. V lost 0 bases to trimming and J lost 3 bases, with 16 bases between them. The CDR3 region is CASSLDRRIASNQPQHF. DNA of the CDR3: TGCGCCAGCAGCTTGGACAGGAGAATAGCCTCCAATCAGCCCCAGCATTTT.

The V call is TRBV5-1, the J call TRBJ1-2, with D tentatively TRBD1 (5 bases). This CDR3 is 14 amino acids long. Germline V lookup: CDR1 SGHRS, CDR2 YFSETQ. V was cut by 0 bases and J by 6 bases, with 12 bases left in between. CDR3 protein: CASSLELLGDGYTF. The CDR3 DNA sequence: TGCGCCAGCAGCTTGGAGTTGCTAGGGGATGGCTACACCTTC.

V usage is TRBV7-2 and J usage is TRBJ2-1, with a possible D match to TRBD2 (6 bases). CDR1 is SGHTA, CDR2 FQGNSA, per germline. V lost 3 bases to trimming and J lost 5 bases, with 8 bases between them. The CDR3 sequence is 13 residues long. The CDR3 reads CASSFGGNNEQFF. In nucleotides, the CDR3 is TGTGCCAGCAGCTTCGGCGGGAACAATGAGCAGTTCTTC.

In this sample, this clone turned up once. V gene TRBV7-2 combines with J gene TRBJ2-5; TRBD2 agrees at 10 bases. This CDR3 has 15 amino acids. In germline, CDR1 is SGHTA, CDR2 FQGNSA. With V trimmed by 3 bases and J by 1 base, 2 bases remained unmatched. The chain's CDR3 is CASSFRTSGQETQYF. The DNA of the CDR3 is TGTGCCAGCAGCTTTCGGACTAGCGGCCAAGAGACCCAGTACTTC.

V and J are TRBV6-4 and TRBJ2-1, with D hard to call. From germline, CDR1 is MRHNA and CDR2 SNTAGT. V gave up 3 bases and J gave up 5 bases, with 8 bases separating them. The CDR3 covers 13 residues. CDR3 coding DNA: TGTGCCAGCAGTGAGGCGGCCAACAATGAGCAGTTCTTC. Its translation: CASSEAANNEQFF.

The rearrangement links TRBV4-3 to TRBJ1-1; TRBD1 is a possible D gene (5 bases). V was cut by 4 bases and J by 5 bases, with 14 bases left in between. CDR1 is LGHNA and CDR2 is YSLEER in the germline V gene. The CDR3 is made up of 14 amino acids. CDR3 loop: CASSLQGGVTEAFF. In DNA form, the CDR3 reads TGCGCCAGCAGCCTGCAGGGAGGGGTTACTGAAGCTTTCTTT.

The chain couples TRBV27 to TRBJ2-7, with 9 bases fitting TRBD1. V dropped 6 bases and J dropped 3; count of bases not matched to a gene: 9. The CDR3 extends over 15 amino acids. Looked up from germline, CDR1 is MNHEY and CDR2 is SMNVEV (reference sequence). This CDR3 is CASSRTGGAGYEQYF. CDR3 nucleotides: TGTGCCAGCAGCAGAACAGGGGGCGCGGGCTACGAGCAGTACTTC.

In its sample, this clone was seen once. The rearrangement uses TRBV6-5 and TRBJ2-2; maybe TRBD2 (5 bases). Germline CDR1 reads MNHEY; CDR2 reads SVGAGI. Trimming pared 2 bases from V and 4 bases from J, leaving 11 bases between. The CDR3 runs 15 residues. Written as DNA, the CDR3 is TGTGCCAGCAGTTACGAGGGAGCAACCACCGGGGAGCTGTTTTTT. As protein: CASSYEGATTGELFF.

This chain connects TRBV6-2 or TRBV6-3 to TRBJ2-1, with 9 bases matching TRBD2. Per germline, CDR1 MNHEY and CDR2 SVGEGT. J lost 0 bases, V lost 6 bases, and 15 bases had no gene match. The CDR3 runs to 19 residues. CDR3: CASSPLGLAGSSSYNEQFF. CDR3 in DNA: TGTGCCAGCAGCCCGTTAGGGCTAGCGGGATCGAGCTCCTACAATGAGCAGTTCTTC.

The chain employs TRBV4-1 and TRBJ1-2; a weak D match, TRBD1 (6 bases). The CDR3 is made up of 15 amino acids. Looked up from germline, CDR1 is MGHRA and CDR2 is YSYEKL. V was pared by 1 base and J by 4 bases, with 13 bases between. CDR3 amino acids: CASSQARQDLYGYTF. CDR3 in DNA: TGCGCCAGCAGCCAAGCAAGACAGGACCTCTATGGCTACACCTTC.

The genes are TRBV9 and TRBJ1-2, with 7 bases fitting TRBD1. The CDR3 has 15 amino acids. Germline trimming cut 0 bases from V and 2 bases from J; bases unmatched to any gene: 4. Germline CDR1 and CDR2: SGDLS and YYNGEE. The chain's CDR3 is CASSVEGTANYGYTF. In DNA form, the CDR3 reads TGTGCCAGCAGCGTAGAAGGGACAGCCAACTATGGCTACACCTTC.

The gene calls are TRBV11-2 and TRBJ1-6; a possible D gene is TRBD1 (6 bases). The V end lost 4 bases, the J end lost 8 bases, and 15 bases lay between the germline ends. The germline CDR1 and CDR2 sequences are SGHAT and FQNNGV. There are 15 residues in the CDR3. CDR3 sequence: CASSSRTGSYSPLHF. CDR3 nucleotides: TGTGCCAGCAGCTCGCGTACAGGGAGCTATTCACCCCTCCACTTT.

Of note for this clone: The sample holds other DNA sequences that translate to the same CDR3. The chain joins TRBV9 to TRBJ2-3, with D possibly matching TRBD2 (6 bases). Germline V gene data show CDR1 as SGDLS and CDR2 as YYNGEE. Between the trimmed V and J ends, which lost 0 bases and 1 base, there was a span of 9 bases. The length of the CDR3 is 15 residues. This CDR3 reads CASSVVSSGTDTQYF. The DNA for the CDR3 is TGTGCCAGCAGCGTAGTGTCTAGCGGCACAGATACGCAGTATTTT.

This clone was observed a handful of times. This rearrangement joins TRBV7-2 to TRBJ1-5; D is uncertain. This CDR3 contains 15 residues. Trimming removed 1 base from V and 3 bases from J, with 10 bases in between. CDR1 is SGHTA and CDR2 is FQGNSA in the germline V gene. The CDR3 sequence: CASSLDPTPNQPQHF. In DNA, the CDR3 is TGTGCCAGCAGCTTAGATCCGACACCCAATCAGCCCCAGCATTTT.

The chain joins TRBV6-5 to TRBJ1-5; the D is unclear. Trimming stripped 8 bases from V and 1 base from J, with 9 bases between. Germline V CDR1 and CDR2: MNHEY, SVGAGI. The length of the CDR3 is 13 residues. In DNA, the CDR3 is TGTGCCAGCCAGGTGACGAGCAATCAGCCCCAGCATTTT. It is translated as CASQVTSNQPQHF.

CDR3 sequence reads: CATSDSRTASYEQYF. The CDR3, as DNA: TGTGCCACCAGTGATTCCCGGACAGCATCCTACGAGCAGTACTTC. This chain joins TRBV24-1 and TRBJ2-7; TRBD1 is a possible D gene (6 bases). The CDR3 covers 15 residues. Trimming removed 2 bases at V and 1 base at J, with 11 bases between. The germline V gene has CDR1 KGHDR and CDR2 SFDVKD.

The chain combines TRBV6-6 with TRBJ2-7; 8 bases match TRBD2. The CDR3 extends over 14 amino acids. Germline V gives CDR1 MNHNY, CDR2 SVGAGI (reference sequence). V lost 4 bases and J lost 4; bases outside the gene matches: 6. The CDR3 spells CASSSAGEIYEQYF. The CDR3 bases are TGTGCCAGCAGTTCAGCGGGAGAGATATACGAGCAGTACTTC.

The genes are TRBV5-4 and TRBJ1-1; 7 nucleotides agree with TRBD1. The CDR3 is 13 amino acids. V lost 6 bases, J lost 4 bases, and 6 bases stayed unmatched. In germline, CDR1 is SGHNT, CDR2 YYREEE (reference sequence). CDR3 region: CASNGQVGTEAFF. DNA of the CDR3: TGTGCCAGCAACGGACAGGTTGGCACTGAAGCTTTCTTT.

The chain couples TRBV19 to TRBJ2-2; perhaps TRBD1 as D (5 bases). Deletions cut 6 bases from V and 1 base from J, with 9 bases between. CDR1 and CDR2 (germline): LNHDA, SQIVND (reference sequence). This CDR3 region has 14 residues. The CDR3 region has the DNA TGTGCCAGTAGGACGCAGGGGAACACCGGGGAGCTGTTTTTT. Its translation is CASRTQGNTGELFF.

This clone was found once. The V call is TRBV7-7, the J call TRBJ2-7; tentatively, D is TRBD2 (5 bases). V lost 4 bases and J lost 4, with 17 bases in between. The CDR3 is 15 residues long. Germline V lookup: CDR1 SSHAT, CDR2 FNYEAQ (reference sequence). The CDR3 nucleotides are TGTGCCAGCAGCTCTCATCCCGGAGCGGCGTACGAGCAGTACTTC. Protein product: CASSSHPGAAYEQYF.

The rearrangement links TRBV30 to TRBJ2-7, with a possible D match to TRBD1 (5 bases). V was clipped by 1 base and J by 0 bases, with 13 bases between them. CDR3 length equals 15 residues. Germline V gives CDR1 GTSNPN, CDR2 SVGIG (reference sequence). CDR3 in DNA: TGTGCCTGGAGTGCAGGGCTGTCCGGCTCCTACGAGCAGTACTTC. It specifies CAWSAGLSGSYEQYF.

The table lists this clone with a few counts. The V gene is TRBV5-1, the J gene TRBJ1-1; 7 bases agree with TRBD1. Germline V lookup: CDR1 SGHRS, CDR2 YFSETQ. J lost 8 bases, V lost 2 bases, and 3 bases had no gene match. This CDR3 has 12 amino acids. CDR3 amino acids: CASSFLGQEAFF. The CDR3 bases are TGCGCCAGCAGCTTCTTGGGACAGGAAGCTTTCTTT. The entire variable domain, with the rest obtained from reference TRBV5-1 and TRBJ1-1, is as follows: KAGVTQTPRYLIKTRGQQVTLSCSPISGHRSVSWYQQTPGQGLQFLFEYFSETQRNKGNFPGRFSGRQFSNSRSEMNVSTLELGDSALYLCASSFLGQEAFFGQGTRLTVV.

This clone has only a few counts. The CDR3 DNA follows: TGCGCCAGCAGCTTGAAGGGGGCCACCTACGAGCAGTACTTC. This sequence encodes CASSLKGATYEQYF. The chain employs TRBV5-1 and TRBJ2-7; TRBD1 matches at 7 bases. Germline CDR1 SGHRS, CDR2 YFSETQ. This CDR3 has 14 residues. Trimming at V came to 1 base and at J to 2 bases, leaving 3 bases not matched to a gene.

This clone was observed a handful of times. The chain combines TRBV5-1 with TRBJ2-7; TRBD1 might be the D (7 bases). Germline CDR1 reads SGHRS; CDR2 reads YFSETQ. This CDR3 comprises 15 residues. Trimming stripped 0 bases from V and 5 bases from J, with 15 bases between. DNA of the CDR3: TGCGCCAGCAGCTTGGTCGAGACAGGGAGGAACGAGCAGTACTTC. Its protein is CASSLVETGRNEQYF.

This rearrangement joins TRBV7-9 to TRBJ2-7; D is unclear. The V end was cut by 2 bases, the J end by 5 bases, with 16 bases between. Germline assignment: CDR1 SEHNR and CDR2 FQNEAQ (reference sequence). This CDR3 has 15 residues. Written as DNA, the CDR3 is TGTGCCAGCAGCTTAATCGGGTTCGAAAGCGACGAGCAGTACTTC. Amino acid sequence: CASSLIGFESDEQYF.

The rearrangement links TRBV14 to TRBJ1-2, with TRBD1 matching over 8 bases. CDR1 is SGHDN and CDR2 is FVKESK in the germline V gene. The CDR3 has 15 residues. V lost 0 bases to trimming and J lost 6 bases; unmatched junction nucleotides: 6. CDR3 residues: CASSQDRTGLHGYTF. CDR3 in DNA: TGTGCCAGCAGCCAAGATCGGACAGGGCTCCATGGCTACACCTTC.

The rearrangement joins TRBV7-9 to TRBJ2-2; D unclear. Germline CDR1 is SEHNR and CDR2 is FQNEAQ (reference sequence). The V end lost 3 bases, the J end lost 7 bases, and 3 bases lay between the germline ends. CDR3 length equals 11 residues. CDR3 in DNA: TGTGCCAGCAGCTTGTACGGGGAGCTGTTTTTT. The encoded protein is CASSLYGELFF. The complete variable domain, with remaining parts taken from reference TRBV7-9 and TRBJ2-2, reads DTGVSQNPRHKITKRGQNVTFRCDPISEHNRLYWYRQTLGQGPEFLTYFQNEAQLEKSRLLSDRFSAERPKGSFSTLEIQRTEQGDSAMYLCASSLYGELFFGEGSRLTVL.

The rearrangement uses TRBV24-1 and TRBJ2-3, with TRBD2 matching 14 bases. The V gene's germline CDR1 is KGHDR and CDR2 SFDVKD. After removal of 12 bases from V and 7 bases from J, the junction contained 8 bases not matched to a gene. CDR3 size: 14 residues. This CDR3 is CAVQGTSGSYTQYF. CDR3 sequence (DNA): TGTGCCGTACAGGGGACTAGCGGGAGCTATACGCAGTATTTT.